The sequence of this T cell receptor (beta chain) was determined in a study of blood T cell repertoires in COVID-19. At the level of the study: T cells, B-cell-depleted T cells, or PBMCs supplied cDNA or gDNA.

In the authors' workflow: Cell counts per sample came from amplifying reference gene primers. Using immunoSEQ multiplex PCR, the repertoire was profiled, and TCRdb retains in-frame clones only, with some absent. That table supplies the V and J calls and clone size; D and trimming were determined from the DNA. The sample holds under 300,000 clones, around 92% seen once. V was pared by 4 bases and J by 8 bases, with 18 bases between. From germline, CDR1 is SGHRS and CDR2 YFSETQ. The CDR3 runs to 14 residues. The recovered donors of Cohort 3 showed two negative PCRs, clearance, or symptom resolution. This chain joins TRBV5-1 and TRBJ1-2, with D uncertain. Sequencing input: PBMCs or T cells enriched from blood (not recorded which). The receptor's source is a woman aged 55-70 years who had recovered from COVID-19. The CDR3 sequence is CASSPTGSVSGYTF. The CDR3 DNA reads TGCGCCAGCAGCCCCACGGGGTCCGTCTCAGGCTACACCTTC. Drawing the rest from reference TRBV5-1 and TRBJ1-2, the complete variable domain is KAGVTQTPRYLIKTRGQQVTLSCSPISGHRSVSWYQQTPGQGLQFLFEYFSETQRNKGNFPGRFSGRQFSNSRSEMNVSTLELGDSALYLCASSPTGSVSGYTFGSGTRLTVV.